Here is one T cell receptor (beta chain) with its context. As yet, its antigen is unknown. The source of the sample is a study of cytomegalovirus exposure and HLA in healthy donors. Overall study results and limits: HLA alleles were associated with 17,000 or so TCR beta sequences in a later analysis at 0.05 false discovery rate. The authors later linked a missense DCLRE1C variant to TCR beta V- and J-gene trimming. Sequence variants that were highly shared formed a cluster that was likely a sequencing artifact. Excluded were some V segments that proved indistinguishable, including TRBV6-2 and TRBV6-3.

The PCR ran on 60 Vbeta and 13 Jbeta primers. Here immunoSEQ multiplex PCR was the method, and the copy in TCRdb shows in-frame clones only, minus some. The sample comprises 100,000 to 150,000 clones, 70% to 85% of which are singletons, and under 5% rests with the top ten. V shed 4 bases and J 0 bases; nucleotides not matched to a gene: 3. This CDR3 has 15 residues. Germline V CDR1 and CDR2: MGHDK, SYGVNS. This sequence originates from a man aged 35 to 55 in good health and CMV-seropositive. Sequenced sample: PBMCs. The rearrangement joins TRBV25-1 to TRBJ2-7; 10 bases map to TRBD2. The CDR3: CASSASGSRSYEQYF. CDR3 coding DNA: TGTGCCAGCAGTGCTAGCGGGAGTCGCTCCTACGAGCAGTACTTC.